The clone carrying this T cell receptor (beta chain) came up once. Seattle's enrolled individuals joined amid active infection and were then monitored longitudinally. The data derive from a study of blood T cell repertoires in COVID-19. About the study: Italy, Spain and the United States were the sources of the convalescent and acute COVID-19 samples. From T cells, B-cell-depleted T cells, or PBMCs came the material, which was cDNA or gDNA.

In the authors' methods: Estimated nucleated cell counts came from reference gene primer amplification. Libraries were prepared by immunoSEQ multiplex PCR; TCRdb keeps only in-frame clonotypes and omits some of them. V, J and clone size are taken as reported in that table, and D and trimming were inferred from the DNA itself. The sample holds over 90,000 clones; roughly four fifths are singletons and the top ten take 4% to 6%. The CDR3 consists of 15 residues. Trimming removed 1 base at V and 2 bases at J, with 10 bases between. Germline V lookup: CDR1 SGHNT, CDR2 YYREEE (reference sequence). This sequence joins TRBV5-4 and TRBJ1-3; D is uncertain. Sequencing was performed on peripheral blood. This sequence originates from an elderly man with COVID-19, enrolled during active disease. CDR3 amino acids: CASSLNSGTGNTIYF. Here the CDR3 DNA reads TGTGCCAGCAGCTTGAACTCAGGAACTGGAAACACCATATATTTT.